This T cell receptor beta chain was found in a study of blood T cell repertoires in COVID-19. On the study more broadly: PBMCs, B-cell-depleted T cells, or T cells provided the cDNA or gDNA that made up the material.

Authors' methods: Amplification from reference gene primers served as the basis for estimated nucleated cell counts. Produced via immunoSEQ multiplex PCR; TCRdb's table is partial and in-frame only. V and J calls and clone size are given by that table; D and trimming were obtained from the DNA. The sample holds over 200,000 clones, 75% to 85% seen once. Adults between roughly 18 and 90 years of age took part from approximately 24 US areas. Cohort 3 recovered donors had two negative PCRs, clearance, or symptom resolution. The ends were cut back, 3 bases at V and 0 bases at J, with 10 bases in the middle. Germline V gene lookup returns CDR1 SGDLS and CDR2 YYNGEE. The CDR3 is made up of 15 amino acids. This clone was counted between two and nine times.

Sequenced material: PBMCs or T cells enriched from blood (not recorded which). The origin of this receptor is a middle-aged man who had recovered from COVID-19. V usage is TRBV9 and J usage is TRBJ2-1, with a possible D match to TRBD2 (6 bases). The CDR3 bases are TGTGCCAGCAGCGAGGGCGGGGACTCCTACAATGAGCAGTTCTTC. Translated: CASSEGGDSYNEQFF.